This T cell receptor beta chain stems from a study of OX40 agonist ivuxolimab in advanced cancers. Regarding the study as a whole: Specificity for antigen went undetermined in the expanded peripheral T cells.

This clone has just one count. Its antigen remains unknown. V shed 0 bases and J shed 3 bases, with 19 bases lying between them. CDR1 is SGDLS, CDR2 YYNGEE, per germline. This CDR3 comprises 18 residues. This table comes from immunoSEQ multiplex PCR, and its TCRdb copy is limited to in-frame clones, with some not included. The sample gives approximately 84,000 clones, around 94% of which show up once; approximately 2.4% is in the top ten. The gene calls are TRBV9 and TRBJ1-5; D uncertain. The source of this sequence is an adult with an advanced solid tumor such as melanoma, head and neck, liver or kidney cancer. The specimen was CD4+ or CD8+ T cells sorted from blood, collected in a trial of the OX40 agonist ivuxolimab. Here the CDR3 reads CASSVAVARVWDNQPQHF. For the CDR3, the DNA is TGTGCCAGCAGCGTAGCAGTCGCCCGGGTATGGGACAATCAGCCCCAGCATTTT.